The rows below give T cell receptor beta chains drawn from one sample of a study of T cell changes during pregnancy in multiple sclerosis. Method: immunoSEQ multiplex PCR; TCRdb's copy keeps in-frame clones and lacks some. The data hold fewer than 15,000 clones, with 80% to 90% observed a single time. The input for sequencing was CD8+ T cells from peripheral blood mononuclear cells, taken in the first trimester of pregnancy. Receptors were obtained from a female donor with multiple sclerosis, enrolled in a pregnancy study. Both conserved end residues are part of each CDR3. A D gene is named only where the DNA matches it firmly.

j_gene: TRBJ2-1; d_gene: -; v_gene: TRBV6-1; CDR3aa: CASLSRGWSYNEQFF
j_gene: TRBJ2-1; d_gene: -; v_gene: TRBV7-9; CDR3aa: CASSPPGRTRPYNEQFF
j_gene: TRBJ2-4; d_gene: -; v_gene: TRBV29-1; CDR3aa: CSALGGSPAKNIQYF
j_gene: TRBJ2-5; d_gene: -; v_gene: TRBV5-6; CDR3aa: CASSEGGVETQYF
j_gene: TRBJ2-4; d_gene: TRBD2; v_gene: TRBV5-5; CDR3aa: CASSLGLAGGPFGNIQYF
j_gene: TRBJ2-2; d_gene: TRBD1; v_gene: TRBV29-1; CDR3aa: CSVVWVTGTDGGELFF
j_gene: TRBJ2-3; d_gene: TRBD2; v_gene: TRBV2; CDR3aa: CASSGATSGRTDTQYF
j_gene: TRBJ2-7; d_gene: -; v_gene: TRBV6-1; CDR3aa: CASSPTGGDYYEQYF
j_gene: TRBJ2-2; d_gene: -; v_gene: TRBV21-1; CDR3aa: CASRTTDRGLGTGELFF
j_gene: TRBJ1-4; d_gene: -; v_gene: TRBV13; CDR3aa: CASSPGPGYEKLFF
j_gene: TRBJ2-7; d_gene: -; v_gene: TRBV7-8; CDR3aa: CASSLEPDKLYF
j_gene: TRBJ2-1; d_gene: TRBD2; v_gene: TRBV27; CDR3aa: CASSFVASGSRVEQFF
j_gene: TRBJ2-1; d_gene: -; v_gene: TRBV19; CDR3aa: CASRGGRSIDNEQFF
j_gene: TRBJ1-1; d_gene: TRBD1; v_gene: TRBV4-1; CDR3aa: CASSQGQGGFEAFF
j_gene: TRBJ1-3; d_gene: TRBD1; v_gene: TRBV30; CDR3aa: CGYSTRDRAGNTIYF
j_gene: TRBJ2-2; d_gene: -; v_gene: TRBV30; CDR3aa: CAWSGLRGDPNTGELFF
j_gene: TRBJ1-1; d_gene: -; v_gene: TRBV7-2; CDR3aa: CASSLVGGGTEAFF
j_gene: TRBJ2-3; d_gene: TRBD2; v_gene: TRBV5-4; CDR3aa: CASSFRGREDTQYF
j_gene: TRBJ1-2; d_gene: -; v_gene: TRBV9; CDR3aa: CASSVEKTGSHYGYTF
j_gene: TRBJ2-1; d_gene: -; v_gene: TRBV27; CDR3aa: CASSLSFNSNEQFF
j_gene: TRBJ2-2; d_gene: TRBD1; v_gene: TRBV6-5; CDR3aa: CASSSGQDHTGELFF
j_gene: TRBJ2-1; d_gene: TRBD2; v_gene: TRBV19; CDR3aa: CASSVSGSSGSYEQFF
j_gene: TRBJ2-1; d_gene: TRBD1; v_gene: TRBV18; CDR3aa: CASSLAGGSYNEQFF
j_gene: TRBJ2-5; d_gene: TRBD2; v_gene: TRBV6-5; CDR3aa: CASSLTVLAGETQYF
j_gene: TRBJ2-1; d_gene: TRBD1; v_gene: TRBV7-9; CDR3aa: CASSRTGTGIQVEQFF
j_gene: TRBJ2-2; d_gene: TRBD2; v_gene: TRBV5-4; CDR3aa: CASSFGAGGQFTGELFF
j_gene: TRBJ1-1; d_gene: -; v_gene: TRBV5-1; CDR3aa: CASSFRGGAEAFF
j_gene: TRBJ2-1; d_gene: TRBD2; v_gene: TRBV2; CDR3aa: CASSVGSGGGNEQFF
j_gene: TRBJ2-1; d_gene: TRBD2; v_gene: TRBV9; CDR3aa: CASSVSGTSVRGEQFF
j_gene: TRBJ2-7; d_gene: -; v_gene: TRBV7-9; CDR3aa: CASSPFQGWEQYF
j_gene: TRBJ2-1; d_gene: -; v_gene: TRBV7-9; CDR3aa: CASSLALAGDEQFF
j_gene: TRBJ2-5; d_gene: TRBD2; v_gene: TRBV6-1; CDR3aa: CASSEVAGQQETQYF
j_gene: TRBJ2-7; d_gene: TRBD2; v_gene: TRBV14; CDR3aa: CASSRSHGTSAYEQYF
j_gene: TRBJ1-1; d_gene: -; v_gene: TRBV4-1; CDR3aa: CASSQVNRGGWHTEAFF
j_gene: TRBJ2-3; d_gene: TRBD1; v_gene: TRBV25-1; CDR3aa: CASSADRGRDTQYF
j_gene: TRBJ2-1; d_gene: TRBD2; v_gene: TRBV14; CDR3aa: CASSQISGAPPSEQFF
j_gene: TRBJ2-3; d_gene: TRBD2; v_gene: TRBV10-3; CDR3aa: CAISERQRGPYTDTQYF
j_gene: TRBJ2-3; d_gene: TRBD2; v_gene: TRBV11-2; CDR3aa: CASSLELAGSTDTQYF
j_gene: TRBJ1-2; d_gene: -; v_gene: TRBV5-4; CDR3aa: CASSGGGYRRHGYTF
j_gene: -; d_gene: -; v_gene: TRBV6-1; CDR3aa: CASTLWAFETYEQYF
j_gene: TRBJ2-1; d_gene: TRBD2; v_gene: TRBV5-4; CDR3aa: CASSFRTSHSYNEQFF
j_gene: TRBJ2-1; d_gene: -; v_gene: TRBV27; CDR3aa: CASSSLFGGDGQFF
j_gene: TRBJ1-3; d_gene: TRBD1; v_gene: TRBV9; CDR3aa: CASSVGDSSGNTIYF
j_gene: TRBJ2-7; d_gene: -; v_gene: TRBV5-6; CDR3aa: CASRSGFAYEQYF
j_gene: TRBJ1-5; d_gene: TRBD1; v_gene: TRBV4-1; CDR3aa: CASSPQGDRQPQHF
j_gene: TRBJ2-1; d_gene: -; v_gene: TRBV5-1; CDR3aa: CASSLEGSGSSYNEQFF
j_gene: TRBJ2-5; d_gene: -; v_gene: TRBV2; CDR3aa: CASLGLYVKTQYF
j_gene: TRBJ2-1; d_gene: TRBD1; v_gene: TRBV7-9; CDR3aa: CASRADRGYEQFF
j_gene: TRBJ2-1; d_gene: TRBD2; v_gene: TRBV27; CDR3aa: CASTPPGGPHEQFF
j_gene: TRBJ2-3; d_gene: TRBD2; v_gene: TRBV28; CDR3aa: CASSLGIFTTSPGLGADTQYF
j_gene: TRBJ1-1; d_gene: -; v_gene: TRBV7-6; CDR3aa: CASSLLDSEAFF
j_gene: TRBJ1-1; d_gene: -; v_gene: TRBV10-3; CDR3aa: CASQEGRGTEAFF
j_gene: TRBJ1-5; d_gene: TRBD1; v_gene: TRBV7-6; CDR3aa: CASSPRTGAYSNQPQHF
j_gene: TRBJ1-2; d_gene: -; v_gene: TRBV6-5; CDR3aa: CASSAGMRLYGYTF
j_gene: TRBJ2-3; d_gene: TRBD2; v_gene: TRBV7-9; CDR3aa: CASSPGLAGTTDTQYF
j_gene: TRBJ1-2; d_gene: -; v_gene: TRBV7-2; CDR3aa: CASTFVFVDGYTF
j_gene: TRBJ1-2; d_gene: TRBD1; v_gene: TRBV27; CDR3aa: CASSLTGNYGYTF
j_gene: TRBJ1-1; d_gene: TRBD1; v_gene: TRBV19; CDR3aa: CAARQGANEAFF